This TCR beta chain was captured in a study of blood T cell repertoires in COVID-19. In the authors' methods: Cell counts per sample came from amplifying reference gene primers. Profiling relied on immunoSEQ multiplex PCR, and the TCRdb table lists in-frame clones only, not all of them. Clone size and the V and J calls come from that table; the DNA yielded D and trimming. This table has approximately 120,000 clones, about 74% appearing once. Germline loops: CDR1 MNHEY, CDR2 SVGEGT. The CDR3 is made up of 16 amino acids. Trimming stripped 0 bases from V and 0 bases from J, with 12 bases between. This TCR came from a man of 80 years or more with COVID-19, enrolled during active disease. Sequencing used peripheral blood. The V call is TRBV6-2 or TRBV6-3, the J call TRBJ2-7, with TRBD1 as a possible D gene (5 bases). The CDR3 loop is CASSYSRTRSSYEQYF. DNA for the CDR3: TGTGCCAGCAGTTACTCCCGGACACGGAGCTCCTACGAGCAGTACTTC.